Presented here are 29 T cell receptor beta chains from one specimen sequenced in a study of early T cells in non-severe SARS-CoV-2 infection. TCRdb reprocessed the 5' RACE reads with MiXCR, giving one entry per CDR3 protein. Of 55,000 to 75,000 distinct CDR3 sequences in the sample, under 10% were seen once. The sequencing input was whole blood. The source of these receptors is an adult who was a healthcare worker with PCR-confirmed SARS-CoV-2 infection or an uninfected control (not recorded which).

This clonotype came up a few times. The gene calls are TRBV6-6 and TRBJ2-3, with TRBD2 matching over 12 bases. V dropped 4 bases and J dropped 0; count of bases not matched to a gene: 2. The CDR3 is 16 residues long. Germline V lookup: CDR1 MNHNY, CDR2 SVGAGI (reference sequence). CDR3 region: CASSSGLAGSTDTQYF. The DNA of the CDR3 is TGTGCCAGCAGTTCCGGACTAGCGGGAAGCACAGATACGCAGTATTTT.

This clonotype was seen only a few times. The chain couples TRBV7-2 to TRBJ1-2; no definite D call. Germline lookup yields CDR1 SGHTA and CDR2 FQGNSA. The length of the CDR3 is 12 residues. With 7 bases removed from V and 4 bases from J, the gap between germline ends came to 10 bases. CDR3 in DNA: TGTGCCAGCAACTGGGCTTCCTATGGCTACACCTTC. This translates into CASNWASYGYTF.

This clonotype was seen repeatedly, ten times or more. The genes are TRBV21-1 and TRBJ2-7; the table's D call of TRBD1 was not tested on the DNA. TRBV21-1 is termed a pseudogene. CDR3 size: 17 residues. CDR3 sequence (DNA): TGTGCCAGCAGCAGGCTCCCGGGACAGCCTTCGACCTACGAGCAGTACTTC. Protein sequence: CASSRLPGQPSTYEQYF.

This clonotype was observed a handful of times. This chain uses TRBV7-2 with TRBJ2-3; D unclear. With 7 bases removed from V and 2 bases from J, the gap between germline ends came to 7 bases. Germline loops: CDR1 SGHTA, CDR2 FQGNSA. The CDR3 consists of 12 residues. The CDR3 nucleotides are TGTGCCAGCAACCATGACACAGATACGCAGTATTTT. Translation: CASNHDTDTQYF.

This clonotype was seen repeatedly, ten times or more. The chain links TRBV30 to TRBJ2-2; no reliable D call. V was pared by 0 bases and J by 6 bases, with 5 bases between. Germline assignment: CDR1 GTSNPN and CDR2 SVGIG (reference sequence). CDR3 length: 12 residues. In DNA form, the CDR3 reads TGTGCCTGGAGTGTGGGCCCCGGGGAGCTGTTTTTT. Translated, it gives CAWSVGPGELFF.

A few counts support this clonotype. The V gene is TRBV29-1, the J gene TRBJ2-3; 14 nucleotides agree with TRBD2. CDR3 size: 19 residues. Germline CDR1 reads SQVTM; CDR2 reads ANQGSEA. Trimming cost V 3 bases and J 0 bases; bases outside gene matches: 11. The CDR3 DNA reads TGCAGCGTTGAGCGCCGAGGACTAGCGGGAGGAAAGAGCACAGATACGCAGTATTTT. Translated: CSVERRGLAGGKSTDTQYF.

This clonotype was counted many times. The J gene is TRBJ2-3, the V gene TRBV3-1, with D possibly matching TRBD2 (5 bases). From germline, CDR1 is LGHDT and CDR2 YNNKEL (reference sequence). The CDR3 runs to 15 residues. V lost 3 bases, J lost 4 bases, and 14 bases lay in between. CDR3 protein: CASSQGSGFADTQYF. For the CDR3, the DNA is TGTGCCAGCAGCCAGGGATCGGGATTCGCAGATACGCAGTATTTT.

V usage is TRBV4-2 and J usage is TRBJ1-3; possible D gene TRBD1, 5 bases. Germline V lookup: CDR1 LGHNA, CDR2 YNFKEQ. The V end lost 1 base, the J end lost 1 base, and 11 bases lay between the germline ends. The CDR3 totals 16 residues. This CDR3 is CASSQVSRGSGNTIYF. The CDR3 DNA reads TGTGCCAGCAGCCAAGTATCCCGGGGGTCTGGAAACACCATATATTTT.

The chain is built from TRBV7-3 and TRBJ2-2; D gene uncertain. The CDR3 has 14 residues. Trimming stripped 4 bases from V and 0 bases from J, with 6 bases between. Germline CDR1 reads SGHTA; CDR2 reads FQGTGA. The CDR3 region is CASSSDSNTGELFF. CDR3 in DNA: TGTGCCAGCAGCTCCGATTCGAACACCGGGGAGCTGTTTTTT.

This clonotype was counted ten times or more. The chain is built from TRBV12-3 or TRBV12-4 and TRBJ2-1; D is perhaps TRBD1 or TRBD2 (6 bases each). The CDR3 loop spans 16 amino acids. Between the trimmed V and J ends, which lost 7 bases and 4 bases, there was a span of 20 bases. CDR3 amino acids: CASKGRGLTRYNEQFF. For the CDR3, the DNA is TGTGCCAGCAAGGGACGGGGGCTGACCAGATACAATGAGCAGTTCTTC.

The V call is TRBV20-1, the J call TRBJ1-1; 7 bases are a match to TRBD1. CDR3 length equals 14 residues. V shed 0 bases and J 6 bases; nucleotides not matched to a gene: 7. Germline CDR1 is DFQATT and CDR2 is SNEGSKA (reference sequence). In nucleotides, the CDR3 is TGCAGTGCTAGAGAGACAGGGATGATGGCTGAAGCTTTCTTT. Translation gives CSARETGMMAEAFF.

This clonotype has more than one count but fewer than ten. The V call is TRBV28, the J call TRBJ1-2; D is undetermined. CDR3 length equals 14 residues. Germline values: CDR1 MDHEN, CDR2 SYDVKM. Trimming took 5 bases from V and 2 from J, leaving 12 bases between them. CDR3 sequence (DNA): TGTGCCAGCAGTCCTTCAGACTTAAACTATGGCTACACCTTC. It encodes CASSPSDLNYGYTF.

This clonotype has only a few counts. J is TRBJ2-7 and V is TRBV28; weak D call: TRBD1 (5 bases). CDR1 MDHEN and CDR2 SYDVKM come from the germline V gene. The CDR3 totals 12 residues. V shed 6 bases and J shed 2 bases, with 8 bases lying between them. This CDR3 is CASRQVAYEQYF. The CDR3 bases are TGTGCCAGCAGACAGGTTGCCTACGAGCAGTACTTC.

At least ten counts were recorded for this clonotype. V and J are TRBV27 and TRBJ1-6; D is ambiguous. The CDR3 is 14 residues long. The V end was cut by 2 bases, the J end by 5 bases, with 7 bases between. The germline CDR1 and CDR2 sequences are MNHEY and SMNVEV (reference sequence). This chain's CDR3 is CASSLRENNSPLHF. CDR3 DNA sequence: TGTGCCAGCAGTTTAAGGGAGAATAATTCACCCCTCCACTTT.

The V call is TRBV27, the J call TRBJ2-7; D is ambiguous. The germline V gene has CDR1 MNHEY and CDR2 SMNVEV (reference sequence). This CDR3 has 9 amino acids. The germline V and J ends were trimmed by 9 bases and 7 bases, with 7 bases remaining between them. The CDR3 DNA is TGTGCCAGGAAGGGTGAGCAGTACTTC. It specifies CARKGEQYF.

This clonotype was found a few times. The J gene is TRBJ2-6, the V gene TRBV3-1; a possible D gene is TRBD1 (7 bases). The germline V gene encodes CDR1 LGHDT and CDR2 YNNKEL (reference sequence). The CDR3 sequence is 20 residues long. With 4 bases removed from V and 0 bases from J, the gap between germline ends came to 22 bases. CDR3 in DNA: TGTGCCAGCAGCCGGGCTGGAGGGGACAGTTCTTACTCTGGGGCCAACGTCCTGACTTTC. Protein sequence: CASSRAGGDSSYSGANVLTF.

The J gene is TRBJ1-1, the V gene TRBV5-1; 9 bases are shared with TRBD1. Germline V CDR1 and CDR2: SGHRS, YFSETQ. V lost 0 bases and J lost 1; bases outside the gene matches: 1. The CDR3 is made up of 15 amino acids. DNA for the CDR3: TGCGCCAGCAGCTTGGGGGGACAGGGGAACACTGAAGCTTTCTTT. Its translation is CASSLGGQGNTEAFF.

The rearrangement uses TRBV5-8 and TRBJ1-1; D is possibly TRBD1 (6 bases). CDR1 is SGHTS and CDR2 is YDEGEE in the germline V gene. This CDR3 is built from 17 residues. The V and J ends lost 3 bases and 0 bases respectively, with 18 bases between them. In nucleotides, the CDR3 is TGTGCCAGCAGCTCGGGGGGGGCTATTGTCCTGAACACTGAAGCTTTCTTT. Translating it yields CASSSGGAIVLNTEAFF.

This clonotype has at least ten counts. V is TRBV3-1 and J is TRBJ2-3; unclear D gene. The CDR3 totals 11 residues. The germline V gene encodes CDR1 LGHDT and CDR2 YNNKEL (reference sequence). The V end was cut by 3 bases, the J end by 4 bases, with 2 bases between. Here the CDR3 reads CASSQADTQYF. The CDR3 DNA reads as TGTGCCAGCAGCCAGGCAGATACGCAGTATTTT.

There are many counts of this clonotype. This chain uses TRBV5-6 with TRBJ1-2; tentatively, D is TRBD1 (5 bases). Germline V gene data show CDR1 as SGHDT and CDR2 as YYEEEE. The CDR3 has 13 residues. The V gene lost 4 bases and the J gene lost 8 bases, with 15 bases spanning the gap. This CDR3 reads CASSRRSGYGYTF. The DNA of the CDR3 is TGTGCCAGCAGCCGGAGGTCAGGGTACGGCTACACCTTC.

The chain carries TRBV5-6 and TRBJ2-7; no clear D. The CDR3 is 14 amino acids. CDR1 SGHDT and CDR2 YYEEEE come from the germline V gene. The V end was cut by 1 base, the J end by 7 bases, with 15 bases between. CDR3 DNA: TGTGCCAGCAGCTTGTTCCAGGCCAGAAGGGAGCAGTACTTC. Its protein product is CASSLFQARREQYF.

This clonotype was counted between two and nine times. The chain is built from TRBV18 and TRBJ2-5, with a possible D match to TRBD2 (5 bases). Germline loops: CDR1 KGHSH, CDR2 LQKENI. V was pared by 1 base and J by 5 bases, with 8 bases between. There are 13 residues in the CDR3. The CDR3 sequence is CASSPLREETQYF. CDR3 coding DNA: TGTGCCAGCTCACCACTAAGGGAGGAGACCCAGTACTTC.

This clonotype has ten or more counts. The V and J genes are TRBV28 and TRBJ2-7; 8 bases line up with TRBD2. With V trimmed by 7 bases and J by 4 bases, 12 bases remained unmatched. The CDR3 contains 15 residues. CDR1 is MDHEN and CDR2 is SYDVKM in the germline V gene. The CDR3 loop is CASTPRAGGPYEQYF. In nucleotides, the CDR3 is TGTGCCAGCACTCCGAGGGCGGGAGGACCTTACGAGCAGTACTTC.

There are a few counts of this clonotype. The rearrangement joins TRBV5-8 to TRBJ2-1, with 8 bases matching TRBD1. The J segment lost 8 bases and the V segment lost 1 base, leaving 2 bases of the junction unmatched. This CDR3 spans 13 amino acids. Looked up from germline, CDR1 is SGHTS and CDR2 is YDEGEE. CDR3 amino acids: CASSLQGADEQFF. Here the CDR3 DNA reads TGTGCCAGCAGCTTGCAGGGGGCGGATGAGCAGTTCTTC.

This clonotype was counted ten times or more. CDR3 DNA sequence: TGCGCCAGCAGAACTATGGAGACCCAGTACTTC. Protein sequence: CASRTMETQYF. This sequence joins TRBV10-2 and TRBJ2-5; D is unresolved. This CDR3 spans 11 amino acids. Trimming pared 6 bases from V and 5 bases from J, leaving 7 bases between. Germline V gene lookup returns CDR1 WSHSY and CDR2 SAAADI.

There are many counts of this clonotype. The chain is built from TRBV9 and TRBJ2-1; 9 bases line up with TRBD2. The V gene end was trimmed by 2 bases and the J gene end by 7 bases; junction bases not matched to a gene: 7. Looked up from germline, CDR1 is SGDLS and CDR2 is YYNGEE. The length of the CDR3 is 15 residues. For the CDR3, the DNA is TGTGCCAGCAGCGTTACGGCTAGCGGGATGAATGAGCAGTTCTTC. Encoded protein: CASSVTASGMNEQFF. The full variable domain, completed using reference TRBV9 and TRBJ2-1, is DSGVTQTPKHLITATGQRVTLRCSPRSGDLSVYWYQQSLDQGLQFLIQYYNGEERAKGNILERFSAQQFPDLHSELNLSSLELGDSALYFCASSVTASGMNEQFFGPGTRLTVL.

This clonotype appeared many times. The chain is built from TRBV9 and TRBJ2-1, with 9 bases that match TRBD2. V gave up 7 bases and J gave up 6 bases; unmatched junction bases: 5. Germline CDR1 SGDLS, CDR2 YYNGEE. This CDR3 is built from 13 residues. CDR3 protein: CASGTSSPNEQFF. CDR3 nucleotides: TGTGCCAGCGGGACTAGCAGCCCCAATGAGCAGTTCTTC.

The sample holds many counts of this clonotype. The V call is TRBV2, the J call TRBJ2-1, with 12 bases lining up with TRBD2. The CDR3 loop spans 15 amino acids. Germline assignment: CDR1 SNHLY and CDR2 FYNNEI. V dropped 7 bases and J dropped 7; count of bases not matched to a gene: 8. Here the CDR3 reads CASKSRLAGDNEQFF. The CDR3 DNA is TGTGCCAGCAAAAGCAGACTAGCGGGAGATAATGAGCAGTTCTTC.

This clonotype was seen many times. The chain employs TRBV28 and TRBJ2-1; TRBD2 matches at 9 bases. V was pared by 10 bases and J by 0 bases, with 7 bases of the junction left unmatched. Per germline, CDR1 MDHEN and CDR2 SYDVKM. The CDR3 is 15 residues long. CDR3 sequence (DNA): TGTGCCACACTAGCGGGTGGCCTCTCCTACAATGAGCAGTTCTTC. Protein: CATLAGGLSYNEQFF.